This T cell receptor (beta chain) was obtained from a study of cytomegalovirus exposure and HLA in healthy donors (TCRdb year 2017). Some background on the complete study: An earlier analysis of approximately 640 of the donors reported about 290 Gb of sequence data and 117 million unique TCR beta sequences from 150 million to 200 million T cells. In the later analysis, no new phenotypic data were used to find candidate immune exposures; instead, reliance was placed on TCR beta sequences and their occurrence across donors. To decide whether each TCR beta V gene segment behaved as functional or pseudogenic, an earlier analysis of approximately 600 of the donors relied on high-throughput TCR beta sequencing. Among the roughly 430 genotyped donors, 75% to 90% belonged to the genetic ancestry cluster associated with self-reported Caucasian donors. An early release covering 550 to 700 HLA-typed donors comprised 250 to 350 gigabases of sequencing data and 85 million to 100 million unique TCR sequences. Because of strong linkage in the cohort, a few DR-DQ haplotypes were treated as single units for association and clustering. To predict cytomegalovirus infection status, the study brought together high-throughput TCR immunosequencing, statistical association of individual TCRs with disease status, and machine learning. HLA typing included class I and class II loci at four-digit resolution. A later genetic analysis took genome-wide SNP genotypes for 398 of the 666 donors and used that subset as a discovery cohort. All discovery cohort repertoires had been generated using a single sequencing platform. Using immunosequencing, the study profiled T cell repertoires from some 670 subjects and related those repertoires to cytomegalovirus serostatus. A later analysis re-analyzed previously published TCR beta repertoires from approximately 670 donors and added high-resolution HLA genotyping to study TCR occurrence patterns. A separate validation cohort of 100 to 150 different subjects was used in addition to the roughly 640-subject first cohort. Donor age, sex, ethnicity and CMV serostatus were collected together with the repertoire data. Across 398 genotyped donors of the cohort, an average of roughly 200,000 unique TCR beta nucleotide sequences per donor were sequenced, and about a sixth of those sequences were non-productive. Typing coverage varied by locus: roughly 620-640 donors for A, B, C, DRB1 and DQB1; approximately 500 for DQA1; about 570 for DPA1; 400 to 480 for DPB1. The study was designed to test whether signatures of past pathogen exposure could be identified by cataloging public T cell receptors. On the study overall, not on this receptor specifically: For the cohort, immune exposure information was limited to CMV serostatus. Most CMV-associated TCR beta chains appeared to be HLA-restricted in a later analysis, and the HLA associations seemed to be driven largely by CMV exposure. Because counts were too low, seventeen rarely observed V segments, including chromosome 9 orphons, were left out of the earlier analysis of a few hundred of the donors. According to a later analysis, TCR association rates differed among HLA loci, with DRB1 alleles showing the most associated TCRs and HLA-C alleles showing the fewest. Three of the identified cytomegalovirus-associated TCR beta chains were confirmed in vitro to be specific for cytomegalovirus antigens. Because HLA typing was missing for some donors at each locus, association tests included only the typed subset. Across donors, most TCR sequences were observed very rarely, whereas some public TCRs were present in many individuals. The 87-base-pair reads could not distinguish some IMGT-functional V segments, including TRBV6-2 and TRBV6-3, so those segments were excluded. The cohort was sequenced for TCR beta chains only, and without alpha or paired-chain data the features that could be detected were limited. A further reported finding was that TCR beta sequences accurately predicted the HLA-A and HLA-B alleles for most subjects in the first cohort. Cytomegalovirus status was reported to be diagnosed by the classifier with high specificity and sensitivity in both the original and validation cohorts. A later analysis associated around 16,000 TCR beta sequences with specific HLA alleles at a false discovery rate of 0.05. A later genetic analysis associated a missense DCLRE1C variant with V-gene and J-gene trimming of TCR beta chains, and an independent cohort replicated the association. A total of about 180 TCR beta chains were listed by the study as associated with cytomegalovirus. Strong co-occurrence of HLA alleles, especially DR and DQ, made assigning TCR associations to individual alleles difficult. The authors suggested that the approach could potentially be generalized to other disease states and immunological phenotypes. Broadly in line with IMGT annotations, most TCR beta V segments showed up in productive rearrangements about 87% or about 30% of the time in an earlier analysis of around 550 of the donors. A later genetic analysis reported fewer N-insertions in productive TCRs among donors in an Asian-associated ancestry cluster than the approximately 670-donor mean. Several of the top co-occurrence clusters appeared to be linked to parvovirus B19, influenza, CMV and Epstein-Barr virus, according to a later analysis. Sequencing depth was assumed to be roughly uniform across donors in the presence/absence analyses, though that assumption may not hold. Linkage disequilibrium might explain the correlated functional status among segregating V segments, but an unknown experimental factor could not be excluded. Compared with equally common non-associated chains, HLA-associated TCR beta chains in a later analysis were more clonally expanded and had lower generation probabilities. A cluster of highly shared sequence variants was judged likely to represent a technical artifact of the sequencing pipeline.

To prepare the library, the immunoSEQ multiplex PCR assay was applied. A mixture of 60 forward primers for TCR Vbeta segments and 13 reverse primers for TCR Jbeta segments was used in the multiplex PCR. The CDR3 region of rearranged TCR beta genes was amplified from genomic DNA by a multiplex PCR assay. On the Illumina HiSeq System, the amplified TCR beta libraries were sequenced as 87-base-pair reads. Per the authors' processing: A later analysis tallied 75 million to 95 million unique TCR beta chains across the approximately 670 repertoires, and about 12 million of those chains were shared by two or more donors. A nearest-neighbor algorithm error-corrected the raw reads and collapsed the reads into unique sequences, merging closely related sequences to remove PCR and sequencing errors. Alignment of CDR3 sequences to IMGT reference sequences was used to assign V, D and J gene segments. For a sequence to be retained, a match of at least six nucleotides to both a V gene segment and a J gene segment was required. A rearrangement counted as productive if the CDR3 had no stop codons and remained in frame with V and J, and every other rearrangement counted as non-productive. Following IMGT convention, CDR3 was defined as the stretch from the second conserved V-encoded cysteine up to the conserved J-encoded phenylalanine. The earlier analysis of a few hundred of the donors excluded sequences that lacked an unambiguous match to a single V gene segment. In an earlier analysis of 587 of the donors, a V segment was called functional when productive rearrangements were above 56.7%, and segregating when the standard deviation between donors exceeded 5%. A statistical classification framework was built for diagnosing cytomegalovirus status from the catalog of TCR beta chain sequences. V and J gene assignment, in a later analysis, came from comparing TCR nucleotide sequences with IMGT/GENE-DB human TR gene sequences. The TCRdist pipeline was used in a later analysis to assign CDR3 sequences and most-parsimonious VDJ recombination scenarios. In a later analysis, every TCR beta chain was defined by the combination of its CDR3 amino acid sequence and its V-gene family, and reads without a unique V-gene family were dropped. As a way to deal with suspected cross-contamination and a sequencing artifact, a later analysis dropped under 600 nucleotide sequences that were highly shared and had low generation probability. For each public chain, a later analysis derived a clonal expansion index from normalized ranks of inferred template counts within each repertoire. In a later analysis, generation probabilities were computed with a VDJ recombination model fitted to out-of-frame rearrangements, and the resulting probabilities were checked against IGoR. Hypergeometric tests were used in a later analysis to score TCR-TCR, TCR-HLA and TCR-CMV co-occurrence, with a repertoire-size bias correction applied to the TCR pairs. In a later analysis, false discovery rates were estimated by permuting HLA or CMV assignments 20 times. In a later analysis, co-occurring TCRs were grouped with DBSCAN, and TCRdist sequence similarity was added when clustering was performed within HLA-allele-positive subsets. For co-occurrence clustering, repertoires with fewer than 30,000 or more than 120,000 public chains were excluded, along with four or five repertoires with anomalous nucleotide sharing. Sourced from immuneACCESS, this table was stored by TCRdb with only in-frame sequences that have V and J called. A share of the clones is absent; for the studies checked, an unresolved V gene accounts for under half, and the remainder has no known explanation. For V, J and clone size, that table is used; D and trimming come from the DNA. In this sample the table shows roughly 97,000 clones, around 10% of which occur a single time. The ten largest clones add up to approximately 5.1% of the sample.

The cohort comprised around 690 healthy bone marrow donors. Cohort members were all nominally healthy when sampled, although unrecorded immune exposures were likely present. The donor tested CMV seropositive and was one of the 289 seropositive cohort members. Each donor provided a peripheral blood sample, and peripheral blood mononuclear cells were used for TCR beta sequencing. The Qiagen DNeasy Blood Extraction Kit was used to extract genomic DNA from the blood cell samples. A few counts support this clone. Its antigen is still unknown. Qualities for individual bases were not recorded, and no much larger clone is one base off. Reading the germline V gene gives CDR1 SGHTA and CDR2 FQGTGA. V is cut by 2 bases and J by 3 bases, and the space between the germline ends is 6 bases. The CDR3 measures 13 amino acids from cysteine to phenylalanine. Solely the CDR3 DNA is kept, with 39 bases framed from the first base.

The chain joins TRBV7-3 to TRBJ2-3, with the D segment identity uncertain. The sequencing sample was made of PBMCs. This receptor was taken from a man between 50 and 59 years old in good health and CMV-seropositive. The CDR3 region: CASSLSRTDTQYF. Read as DNA, the sequence is TGTGCCAGCAGCTTATCCAGAACAGATACGCAGTATTTT.